This TCR beta chain was identified during a study of blood T cells in healthy people across ages (dated by TCRdb to 2015 to 2017). Regarding the complete study: Template switching captured roughly one uniquely barcoded TCR beta cDNA molecule per two T cells in model experiments. Age-related changes in TCR beta repertoire diversity were measured in the study by deep sequencing normalized with unique cDNA molecular identifiers. To avoid experimental bias, donors of different ages were spread randomly across the sequencing lanes. Donors were grouped into four age groups: young (average roughly 15 years), middle-aged (less than 40), aged (around 62) and long-lived (approximately 75). For two donors (one aged 18 to 30 and one aged 80 or older), the study analyzed two additional independent replicas of 1 million unique cDNA reads from the same blood draw. General study outcomes and caveats: As age increased, observed TCR beta diversity per million T cells dropped in a roughly linear way, and a significant reduction was already evident by age approximately 40. The percentage of naive T cells measured by flow cytometry correlated strongly with observed TCR beta diversity. Estimates of total diversity based on one million sequenced T cells were regarded as lower bounds and as underestimates. Because donor CMV infection status was unknown, age-related changes in expanded clonotypes were potentially confounded. Because profiling used bulk unsorted PBMCs, naive and antigen-experienced compartments could not be compared conclusively. Compared with the aged group, the long-lived group had more naive CD4+ T cells, fewer expanded clones and increased TCR diversity, suggesting age selection.

The CDR1 and CDR2 encoded by the germline V gene are MGHRA and YSYEKL. V ends up 2 bases short and J 4 bases short, with an unmatched junction base count of 4. Reading from cysteine to phenylalanine, the CDR3 counts 14 amino acids. Solely the CDR3 DNA is kept, with 42 bases framed from the first base. Regarding this clonotype: Its antigen is still unknown. There are no base qualities to consult, and no much larger clone falls within one base.

The roughly 39 donors, aged about 6 to 100 years, were systemically healthy Caucasian individuals from Russia. About 9.8 milliliters of peripheral blood were drawn from each donor into EDTA-treated Vacutainer tubes. Ficoll-Paque density-gradient centrifugation was used to isolate PBMCs, with at least 7 million per sample. Total RNA, at least 5 micrograms per sample, was extracted from PBMCs with Trizol reagent. Naive CD45RAhigh/CD27high T cell percentages were measured by flow cytometry on a PBMC aliquot from every donor. The library was built by means of 5' RACE. Data came from an Illumina HiSeq 2500. A second PCR of about 6 to 12 cycles was performed with a sample-barcoded 5' primer and a J-beta primer mix. A unique molecular identifier was introduced onto each TCR beta cDNA molecule by a template-switch 5' adaptor carrying 12 random nucleotides. At least 3 million CDR3-containing paired-end reads were obtained from each sample. First-strand cDNA synthesis was performed from all RNA using the Mint cDNA synthesis kit, with priming by a TRBC-specific oligonucleotide. Following uracil-DNA glycosylase treatment, all cDNA underwent a first 18-cycle PCR with the universal primers M1SS and BC2_uni_R. Per the source publication's procedure: For normalization, 1 million high-quality reads, each with a distinct molecular identifier, were randomly selected from each sample. Instead of being binned into consensus sequences, reads that shared molecular identifiers were thrown out. MiTCR, set to a Q25 quality threshold and the strictest error-elimination algorithm, was used for CDR3 identification, clonotype clustering and error correction. Lower-bound total TCR beta diversity was estimated with a nonparametric unseen species model using Euler transformation. TCRdb reran the public reads through fastp at Q25 and MiXCR, keeping productive beta chains. Identical CDR3 proteins give one entry, which carries the most common genes and DNA. The authors' filters were not applied to this entry. This sample lists almost 1 million distinct CDR3 sequences; approximately 50% were detected once. The leading ten clones occupy around 21% of the sample.

The clonotype was recovered from a woman in her sixties in good health. The V and J segments used are TRBV4-1 and TRBJ2-7; TRBD1 fits 8 bases in the junction. Sequenced sample: blood. The CDR3 corresponds to CASSQWDRPYEQYF. In nucleotide form, the sequence is TGCGCCAGCAGCCAATGGGACAGGCCATACGAGCAGTACTTC.